This record concerns one T cell receptor beta chain sequence. The repertoire was sequenced with immunoSEQ multiplex PCR; TCRdb's copy has only in-frame clones and lacks some. The sample lists over 70,000 clones; approximately 89% were seen once. The source of the sample is a study of T cell responses to AZD1222 COVID-19 vaccine. Per the germline V gene, CDR1 is SGHTA and CDR2 is FQGTGA. There are 13 residues in the CDR3. J lost 10 bases, V lost 4 bases, and 4 bases had no gene match. Sequencing was performed on peripheral blood, taken 28 days after the second AZD1222 dose. The clonotype was recovered from an adult who received the AZD1222 COVID-19 vaccine. The rearrangement links TRBV7-3 to TRBJ2-1, with 10 bases fitting TRBD2. CDR3 loop: CASSWSGGVEQFF. The CDR3 DNA sequence: TGTGCCAGCAGCTGGAGCGGGGGGGTAGAGCAGTTCTTC.